Here is one T cell receptor (beta chain) with its context. Its recognized antigen is unknown. There are no base qualities to consult, and no much larger clone falls within one base. Each collaborating institution followed its own protocols to collect whole blood in K2EDTA tubes. For TCRbeta analysis, collaborators shipped samples as frozen whole blood, isolated PBMCs, or DNA extracted from either of those sample types. The sample is drawn from a study of blood T cell repertoires in COVID-19 (dated by TCRdb to the early 2020s). Regarding the study in general: Samples covering the acute and convalescent phases of COVID-19 were provided by collaborators in the United States, Italy and Spain. The prospective study material was composed of cDNA or gDNA derived from T cells, B-cell-depleted T cells, or PBMCs. The dataset comprised deeply sampled blood TCRbeta repertoires from subjects exposed to, actively infected with, or recovered from COVID-19. The repertoires were released in a freely available public database meant as a resource for research on the immune response to SARS-CoV-2. The samples were drawn from the first 160 participants of the ongoing ImmuneRACE study and from 1,254 subjects provided by 6 global collaborators. Nearly every sample came with metadata listing a de-identified subject ID, COVID-19 status, age in years and sex. Where available, HLA class I and class II types were obtained from metadata supplied by the sample provider rather than from assay-based typing. Study-level results and caveats: Clinical and demographic metadata were provided uncurated, with the amount varying by source and participant.

The immunoSEQ Assay, a bias-controlled multiplex PCR, was used to amplify TCRbeta CDR3 regions from genomic DNA. The authors' analysis ran thus. The number of nucleated cells in each sample was estimated by amplification of reference gene primers within the assay. To quantify the absolute abundance of each unique TCRbeta CDR3 rearrangement, sequence reads were collapsed and filtered. Productive Simpson clonality was computed per sample as the square root of Simpson's diversity index over productive rearrangements. The table was pulled from immuneACCESS by TCRdb, which kept in-frame rearrangements only. Such tables lose some clones; where checked, under half of the loss comes from unresolved V genes, and the rest has no known cause. V and J calls and clone size are copied from that table; D and trimming were computed from the DNA. The sample has about 74,000 clones on record, around nine tenths of them singletons. The leading ten clones occupy approximately 4.4% of the sample.

The germline V gene (reference sequence) provides CDR1 LNHDA and CDR2 SQIVND. Its CDR3 holds 16 amino acids, cysteine through phenylalanine. The only DNA kept is the CDR3, 48 bases in frame from the first base. Germline trimming: 3 bases from V, 2 bases from J; junction bases outside gene matches: 9. The sample comprised peripheral blood. The receptor chain draws on TRBV19 and TRBJ2-7; TRBD1 fits 8 bases in the junction. The receptor was isolated from a woman aged 80 or over with acute or convalescent COVID-19. The bases are TGTGCCAGTAGTATGGTGGGATCACAGGGGGCCTACGAGCAGTACTTC. Its protein is CASSMVGSQGAYEQYF.